This paragraph reports one TCR beta chain. As originally analysed: By means of reference gene primer amplification, nucleated cell counts were estimated. Profiling relied on immunoSEQ multiplex PCR, and the TCRdb table lists in-frame clones only, not all of them. V and J calls and clone size follow that table, whereas D and trimming were derived from the DNA. The sample yields around 250,000 clones, roughly 84% seen once. V dropped 5 bases and J dropped 8; count of bases not matched to a gene: 6. The CDR3 has 14 amino acids. Germline V lookup: CDR1 LNHNV, CDR2 YYDKDF (reference sequence). The data derive from a study of blood T cell repertoires in COVID-19. Overall study: Some COVID-19 samples were acute and others convalescent; all came from the United States, Italy and Spain.

This receptor was identified in a man aged 50-59 years with active or convalescent COVID-19. The specimen sequenced was peripheral blood. The chain recombines TRBV15 with TRBJ1-4; 9 nucleotides align to TRBD1. The CDR3 spells CATSAGQGSEKLFF. CDR3 nucleotides: TGTGCCACCAGCGCGGGACAGGGATCCGAAAAACTGTTTTTT.